This T cell receptor (beta chain) was retrieved from a study of blood T cell repertoires in COVID-19. Study at large: Acute and convalescent COVID-19 specimens originated in the United States, Italy and Spain. T cells, B-cell-depleted T cells, or PBMCs supplied cDNA or gDNA.

The CDR3 spans 12 residues. The germline V and J ends were trimmed by 6 bases and 4 bases, with 9 bases remaining between them. Per the authors' pipeline: Reference gene primer amplification gave nucleated cell count estimates. Assay used: immunoSEQ multiplex PCR; TCRdb lists only in-frame clones, some missing. V and J calls and clone size are those listed in that table; D and trimming were worked out from the DNA. The sample holds 150,000 to 200,000 clones, 84% seen once. This chain joins TRBV12-3 or TRBV12-4 and TRBJ1-1, with a weak D call TRBD1 (6 bases). Sequencing input: PBMCs or T cells enriched from blood (not recorded which). The clonotype was recovered from a woman aged 25 to 39 who had been exposed to COVID-19. This CDR3 reads CASRIGGTEAFF. The CDR3 coding sequence is TGTGCCAGCAGAATAGGGGGCACTGAAGCTTTCTTT.